Listed below are T cell receptor beta chains from one sample, sequenced in a study of blood T cell repertoires in COVID-19. The data were produced by immunoSEQ multiplex PCR, yet TCRdb's version contains in-frame clones alone and is incomplete. The profile shows about 300,000 clones, 70% to 90% of them singletons. The sequenced material came from PBMCs or T cells enriched from blood (not recorded which). Every receptor here comes from a woman between 25 and 40 years old who had recovered from COVID-19. Each CDR3 is given with its conserved first and last residue. The D gene is left open where the match is weak. Clone size is not always given. Where it is, it says once, few, many or a class for expanded clones.

D gene,clone size,J gene,V gene,CDR3 protein,CDR3 DNA
NA,NA,TRBJ2-1,TRBV10-3,CAIAGTGEQFF,TGTGCCATCGCGGGGACGGGTGAGCAGTTCTTC
TRBD1,NA,TRBJ2-1,TRBV7-9,CASSSTAGGEQFF,TGTGCCAGCAGCTCAACCGCAGGGGGTGAGCAGTTCTTC
NA,once,TRBJ1-3,TRBV4-1,CASSQGPGEGPSGNTIYF,TGCGCCAGCAGCCAAGGACCGGGTGAGGGCCCCTCTGGAAACACCATATATTTT
TRBD1,NA,TRBJ2-3,TRBV4-1,CASSAHRGRTDTQYF,TGCGCCAGCAGCGCCCACAGGGGGCGAACAGATACGCAGTATTTT
TRBD1,NA,TRBJ1-1,TRBV19,CASSRQGASIEAFF,TGTGCCAGTAGTAGACAGGGGGCGTCTATTGAAGCTTTCTTT
TRBD1,NA,TRBJ2-5,TRBV5-1,CASRPPWDSQETQYF,TGCGCCAGCAGGCCACCCTGGGACAGCCAAGAGACCCAGTACTTC
NA,NA,TRBJ2-1,TRBV5-1,CASSLRHLGSDEQFF,TGCGCCAGCAGCTTGCGACATTTGGGTTCGGATGAGCAGTTCTTC
NA,NA,TRBJ1-6,TRBV6-1,CASSEVSGGGSPLHF,TGTGCCAGCAGTGAAGTATCCGGGGGTGGTTCACCCCTCCACTTT
NA,once,TRBJ1-1,TRBV6-2/TRBV6-3,CASSWVSGAGEAFF,TGTGCCAGCAGTTGGGTCTCGGGTGCCGGTGAAGCTTTCTTT
TRBD1,NA,TRBJ1-2,TRBV6-5,CASSKQGIGGYTF,TGTGCCAGCAGCAAACAGGGGATAGGTGGCTACACCTTC
NA,NA,TRBJ1-6,TRBV19,CASSMSPPTGSPLHF,TGTGCCAGTAGTATGTCTCCTCCAACAGGTTCACCCCTCCACTTT
NA,few,TRBJ1-2,TRBV11-3,CASSTEQGYGYTF,TGTGCCAGCAGCACCGAACAGGGATATGGCTACACCTTC
NA,NA,TRBJ2-7,TRBV11-3,CASSPSGVREQYF,TGTGCCAGCAGCCCTTCGGGGGTCCGCGAGCAGTACTTC
NA,few,TRBJ1-5,TRBV27,CASSLSGGPNQPQHF,TGTGCCAGCAGTTTATCTGGGGGCCCCAATCAGCCCCAGCATTTT
NA,NA,TRBJ2-7,TRBV29-1,CSAGLSYEQYF,TGCAGCGCTGGACTTTCCTACGAGCAGTACTTC
TRBD1,NA,TRBJ1-5,TRBV2,CASSGGTGDQPQHF,TGTGCCAGCAGTGGAGGGACAGGGGATCAGCCCCAGCATTTT
NA,once,TRBJ2-7,TRBV4-1,CASSDTVNEQYF,TGCGCCAGCAGCGACACGGTGAACGAGCAGTACTTC
TRBD1,NA,TRBJ2-2,TRBV10-3,CAISDRQGTSHGELFF,TGTGCCATCAGTGACCGACAGGGCACTTCGCACGGGGAGCTGTTTTTT
TRBD1,NA,TRBJ2-1,TRBV29-1,CSVDPGQVSSYNEQFF,TGCAGCGTTGACCCCGGACAGGTGAGCTCCTACAATGAGCAGTTCTTC
TRBD1,NA,TRBJ2-7,TRBV10-3,CAISEADREQYF,TGTGCCATCAGTGAGGCGGACAGGGAGCAGTACTTC
NA,NA,TRBJ1-2,TRBV9,CASRDTGIWGGYTF,TGTGCCAGCAGGGACACAGGGATATGGGGCGGCTACACCTTC
TRBD1,NA,TRBJ1-6,TRBV2,CASMGQGRSPLHF,TGTGCCAGCATGGGACAGGGTCGATCACCCCTCCACTTT
NA,NA,TRBJ1-6,TRBV5-6,CASSYRGSPLHF,TGTGCCAGCAGCTATAGGGGGTCACCCCTCCACTTT
NA,NA,TRBJ2-7,TRBV12-3/TRBV12-4,CASSLVRYEQYF,TGTGCCAGCAGTTTAGTCCGGTACGAGCAGTACTTC
NA,NA,TRBJ1-2,TRBV5-4,CASSSTKGYYGYTF,TGTGCCAGCAGCTCCACAAAGGGGTACTATGGCTACACCTTC
TRBD1,NA,TRBJ1-2,TRBV6-5,CASSRGLIVGYTF,TGTGCCAGCAGCAGGGGGCTAATAGTTGGCTACACCTTC
TRBD2,NA,TRBJ2-1,TRBV7-2,CASSPAGGGNEQFF,TGTGCCAGCAGCCCAGCGGGGGGGGGCAATGAGCAGTTCTTC
NA,NA,TRBJ2-7,TRBV15,CATSRAGESGRFSYEQYF,TGTGCCACCAGCAGAGCGGGGGAGTCGGGGAGATTTTCCTACGAGCAGTACTTC
NA,NA,TRBJ1-1,TRBV7-2,CASSPRFGREGVNTEAFF,TGTGCCAGCAGCCCCCGGTTCGGGAGGGAAGGGGTGAACACTGAAGCTTTCTTT
TRBD1,NA,TRBJ2-2,TRBV5-6,CASSLGQVTGELFF,TGTGCCAGCAGCCTGGGACAGGTTACCGGGGAGCTGTTTTTT
TRBD2,NA,TRBJ2-3,TRBV7-2,CASSFPSGGRNTDTQYF,TGTGCCAGCAGCTTCCCTAGCGGGGGACGCAACACAGATACGCAGTATTTT
TRBD1,NA,TRBJ1-1,TRBV2,CASSEGGQQRTEAFF,TGTGCCAGCAGTGAAGGGGGACAGCAACGTACTGAAGCTTTCTTT
NA,NA,TRBJ1-2,TRBV12-3/TRBV12-4,CASSPLRGYGYTF,TGTGCCAGCAGCCCCCTCAGGGGCTACGGCTACACCTTC
NA,NA,TRBJ2-1,TRBV14,CASSQGGPRVNEQFF,TGTGCCAGCAGCCAAGGGGGCCCCAGGGTTAATGAGCAGTTCTTC
NA,NA,TRBJ1-1,TRBV28,CASTLSPDRTEAFF,TGTGCCAGCACCCTCTCGCCAGATCGAACCGAAGCTTTCTTT
TRBD1,NA,TRBJ1-1,TRBV7-3,CASSYQGGVAFF,TGTGCCAGCAGCTACCAGGGGGGAGTAGCTTTCTTT
NA,NA,TRBJ2-1,TRBV7-7,CASRPGGLRYNEQFF,TGTGCTAGCAGACCAGGGGGACTCCGCTACAATGAGCAGTTCTTC
NA,NA,TRBJ1-2,TRBV3-1/TRBV3-2,CASSQDKGPYGYTF,TGTGCCAGCAGCCAAGATAAGGGGCCCTATGGCTACACCTTC
NA,few,TRBJ1-3,TRBV6-5,CAGSGSGNTIYF,TGTGCCGGCTCAGGCTCTGGAAACACCATATATTTT
TRBD1,NA,TRBJ2-3,TRBV9,CASSAILGGRTDTQYF,TGTGCCAGCAGCGCCATTCTAGGGGGCCGAACAGATACGCAGTATTTT
NA,NA,TRBJ2-7,TRBV5-6,CASTAPGLTSYEQYF,TGTGCCAGCACCGCGCCGGGACTCACTTCCTACGAGCAGTACTTC
TRBD1,NA,TRBJ1-5,TRBV18,CASSPLTGGVQPQHF,TGTGCCAGCTCACCGTTGACAGGGGGCGTTCAGCCCCAGCATTTT
TRBD1,NA,TRBJ1-6,TRBV5-1,CASSLEPGQPNSPLHF,TGCGCCAGCAGCTTGGAGCCGGGACAGCCTAATTCACCCCTCCACTTT
TRBD1,NA,TRBJ1-2,TRBV5-6,CASSLIAGTDYGYTF,TGTGCCAGCAGCTTGATAGCCGGGACAGACTATGGCTACACCTTC
NA,NA,TRBJ2-7,TRBV6-6,CASRAGSHEQYF,TGTGCCAGCAGGGCAGGGTCCCACGAGCAGTACTTC
TRBD2,NA,TRBJ2-3,TRBV3-1/TRBV3-2,CASSQAGTTTDTQYF,TGTGCCAGCAGCCAAGCCGGGACTACCACAGATACGCAGTATTTT
TRBD1,NA,TRBJ1-5,TRBV4-1,CASSQGLGGDQPQHF,TGCGCCAGCAGCCAAGGACTAGGGGGCGATCAGCCCCAGCATTTT
TRBD2,few,TRBJ2-5,TRBV6-2/TRBV6-3,CASSRGLARETQYF,TGTGCCAGCAGCCGAGGACTAGCCCGCGAGACCCAGTACTTC
TRBD2,NA,TRBJ2-7,TRBV9,CASSVEPGGNYEQYF,TGTGCCAGCAGCGTAGAACCCGGGGGGAACTACGAGCAGTACTTC
NA,NA,TRBJ2-5,TRBV9,CASSAGTQRETQYF,TGTGCCAGCAGCGCGGGAACCCAGCGAGAGACCCAGTACTTC
NA,NA,TRBJ1-4,TRBV27,CASSLRSGQLFF,TGTGCCAGCAGTTTAAGAAGCGGGCAACTGTTTTTT
TRBD1,NA,TRBJ2-7,TRBV5-1,CASSPGGQGSYEQYF,TGCGCCAGCAGCCCCGGGGGACAGGGGTCCTACGAGCAGTACTTC
TRBD1,NA,TRBJ1-3,TRBV2,CASKPGQNSGNTIYF,TGTGCCAGCAAACCGGGACAGAACTCTGGAAACACCATATATTTT
NA,NA,TRBJ1-4,TRBV11-2,CASSLSSATNEKLFF,TGTGCCAGCAGCTTAAGCTCCGCAACTAATGAAAAACTGTTTTTT
TRBD1,NA,TRBJ1-2,TRBV19,CASSTSRQGLYGYTF,TGTGCCAGTAGTACCTCTCGACAGGGGTTATATGGCTACACCTTC
NA,NA,TRBJ2-1,TRBV19,CASSSRGPASYNEQFF,TGTGCCAGTAGTAGTCGGGGTCCCGCCTCCTACAATGAGCAGTTCTTC
TRBD2,once,TRBJ2-1,TRBV7-3,CASSLTSGGTTEEQFF,TGTGCCAGCAGCTTGACTAGCGGGGGGACTACCGAAGAGCAGTTCTTC
NA,NA,TRBJ2-1,TRBV7-3,CASSPYSVAAGNIYNEQFF,TGTGCCAGCAGCCCCTACTCTGTCGCGGCAGGGAACATATACAATGAGCAGTTCTTC
TRBD1,NA,TRBJ1-3,TRBV10-2,CASSETTGTGAGNTIYF,TGCGCCAGCAGTGAGACGACCGGGACAGGGGCTGGAAACACCATATATTTT